This TCR beta chain came from a study of a mutant IDH1 vaccine in newly diagnosed glioma (dated by TCRdb to the early 2020s). About the investigation overall: Vaccination began 4-6 weeks after radiotherapy alone, or alongside temozolomide cycles in the chemotherapy-containing groups. Of the approximately 33 treated patients, about 62% were male and about 40% were female, and the mean age was 40.4 years. Before enrollment, most patients had been given radiochemotherapy with temozolomide as standard therapy, while the rest had received either radiotherapy alone or temozolomide alone. The week-35 safety follow-up was designated visit V12, and the week-47 end of study was designated visit V13. Six visits were used for peripheral blood collection: V03 (baseline), V05, V07, V10, V12 and V13. Longitudinal TCRB deep sequencing was done for 25 treated patients, wherever samples were available for exploratory analyses. What the study reported, not specific to this receptor: Immune responses induced by the vaccine were seen in about 93% of patients across multiple MHC alleles. Changes in the top peripheral T cell clonotypes picked up by TCRB sequencing did not appear to be linked to pseudoprogression. PBMC samples for TCRB deep sequencing were selected based on availability. It was noted by the authors that analyses of patient blood samples could not be reproduced owing to sample limitations.

A remark on this clone: It lacks a known antigen. There are no base qualities to consult, and no much larger clone falls within one base.

Ends trimmed: V by 6 bases, J by 5 bases; bases unmatched to a gene: 6. The CDR3, cysteine through phenylalanine, is 13 amino acids long. Of all the DNA, just the CDR3 is kept, 39 bases in frame from base 1. According to the germline V gene (reference sequence), CDR1 reads LNHDA and CDR2 reads SQIVND. The library was built by means of the immunoSEQ multiplex PCR assay. Rearranged TCR beta chain sequences were amplified using the hsTCRB Kit according to the manufacturer's protocol. An Illumina MiSeq was used to sequence the TCRB libraries. The authors' analysis ran thus. Demultiplexing, trimming and gene mapping were performed with the kit vendor's proprietary platform. Sourced from immuneACCESS, this table was stored by TCRdb with only in-frame sequences that have V and J called. A share of the clones is absent; for the studies checked, an unresolved V gene accounts for under half, and the remainder has no known explanation. V, J and clone size were drawn from that table, and D and trimming were deduced from the DNA. The table for this sample lists 40,000 to 45,000 clones; 83% of them were counted only once. Clones ranked in the top ten supply roughly 5% of the sample.

The time point label, as the study defines it: week 35, safety follow-up. Every vaccine dose consisted of 300 ug of a 20-mer mutant IDH1 peptide in Montanide, administered subcutaneously together with topical imiquimod. Eight vaccinations were administered to patients in weeks 1, 3, 5, 7, 11, 15, 19 and 23, corresponding to visits V03 through V10. Donors had newly diagnosed WHO grade 3 or 4 IDH1-mutant astrocytomas with loss of nuclear ATRX. The samples were drawn from NOA16, a multicentre, single-arm, open-label phase I trial in Germany that tested a mutant IDH1 peptide vaccine in humans for the first time. The DNeasy Blood and Tissue Kit was used to extract genomic DNA from EDTA blood for TCRB sequencing.

Sequencing used PBMCs, obtained from a glioma patient whose treatment included an IDH1 peptide vaccine. The sequence links TRBV19 to TRBJ1-2, and 7 junctional nucleotides match TRBD1. This TCR was recovered from a woman aged 45-59 years with glioma. Read as DNA, the sequence is TGTGCCAGTAGCCAGACAGGGCGGTATGGCTACACCTTC. It translates as CASSQTGRYGYTF.